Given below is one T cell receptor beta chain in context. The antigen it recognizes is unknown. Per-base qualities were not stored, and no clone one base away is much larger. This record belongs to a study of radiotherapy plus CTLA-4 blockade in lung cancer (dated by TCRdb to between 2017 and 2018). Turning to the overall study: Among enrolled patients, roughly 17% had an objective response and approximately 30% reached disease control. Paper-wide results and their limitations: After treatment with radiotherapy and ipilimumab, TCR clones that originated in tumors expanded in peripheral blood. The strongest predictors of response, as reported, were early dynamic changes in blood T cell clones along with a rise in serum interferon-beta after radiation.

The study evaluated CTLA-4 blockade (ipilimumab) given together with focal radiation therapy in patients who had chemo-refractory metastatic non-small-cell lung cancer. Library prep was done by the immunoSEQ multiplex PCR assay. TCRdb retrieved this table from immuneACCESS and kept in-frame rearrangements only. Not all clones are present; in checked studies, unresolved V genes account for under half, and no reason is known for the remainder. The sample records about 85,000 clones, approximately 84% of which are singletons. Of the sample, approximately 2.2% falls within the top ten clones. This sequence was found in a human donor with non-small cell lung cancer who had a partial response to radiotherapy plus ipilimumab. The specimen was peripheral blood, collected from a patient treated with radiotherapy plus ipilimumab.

The bases read TGTGCCAGTAGAGAGGGCGCAGGGGATAGGGATAGCTCTGGGGCCAACGTCCTGACTTTC. This translates into CASREGAGDRDSSGANVLTF. The chain joins TRBV19 to TRBJ2-6; the D region possibly corresponds to TRBD1 (6 bases align). Looking up the germline V gene (reference sequence) yields CDR1 LNHDA and CDR2 SQIVND. Deletion took 6 bases off V and 0 bases off J, with a span of 24 bases between the germline ends. From the cysteine through the phenylalanine, the CDR3 covers 20 amino acids. CDR3 DNA only is kept here, 60 bases in frame from base 1.